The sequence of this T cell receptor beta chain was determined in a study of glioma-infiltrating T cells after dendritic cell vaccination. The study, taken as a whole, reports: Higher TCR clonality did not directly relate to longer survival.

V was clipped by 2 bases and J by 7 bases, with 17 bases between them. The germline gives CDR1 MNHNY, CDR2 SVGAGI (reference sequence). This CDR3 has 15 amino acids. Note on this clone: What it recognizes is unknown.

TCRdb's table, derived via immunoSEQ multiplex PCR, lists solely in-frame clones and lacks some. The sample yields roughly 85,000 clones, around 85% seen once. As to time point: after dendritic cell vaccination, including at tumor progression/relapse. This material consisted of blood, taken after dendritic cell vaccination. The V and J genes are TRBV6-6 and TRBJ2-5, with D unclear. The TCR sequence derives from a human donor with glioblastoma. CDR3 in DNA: TGTGCCAGCAGTTACGGGTCAGGTCCGGAAGGGACCCAGTACTTC. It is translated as CASSYGSGPEGTQYF.